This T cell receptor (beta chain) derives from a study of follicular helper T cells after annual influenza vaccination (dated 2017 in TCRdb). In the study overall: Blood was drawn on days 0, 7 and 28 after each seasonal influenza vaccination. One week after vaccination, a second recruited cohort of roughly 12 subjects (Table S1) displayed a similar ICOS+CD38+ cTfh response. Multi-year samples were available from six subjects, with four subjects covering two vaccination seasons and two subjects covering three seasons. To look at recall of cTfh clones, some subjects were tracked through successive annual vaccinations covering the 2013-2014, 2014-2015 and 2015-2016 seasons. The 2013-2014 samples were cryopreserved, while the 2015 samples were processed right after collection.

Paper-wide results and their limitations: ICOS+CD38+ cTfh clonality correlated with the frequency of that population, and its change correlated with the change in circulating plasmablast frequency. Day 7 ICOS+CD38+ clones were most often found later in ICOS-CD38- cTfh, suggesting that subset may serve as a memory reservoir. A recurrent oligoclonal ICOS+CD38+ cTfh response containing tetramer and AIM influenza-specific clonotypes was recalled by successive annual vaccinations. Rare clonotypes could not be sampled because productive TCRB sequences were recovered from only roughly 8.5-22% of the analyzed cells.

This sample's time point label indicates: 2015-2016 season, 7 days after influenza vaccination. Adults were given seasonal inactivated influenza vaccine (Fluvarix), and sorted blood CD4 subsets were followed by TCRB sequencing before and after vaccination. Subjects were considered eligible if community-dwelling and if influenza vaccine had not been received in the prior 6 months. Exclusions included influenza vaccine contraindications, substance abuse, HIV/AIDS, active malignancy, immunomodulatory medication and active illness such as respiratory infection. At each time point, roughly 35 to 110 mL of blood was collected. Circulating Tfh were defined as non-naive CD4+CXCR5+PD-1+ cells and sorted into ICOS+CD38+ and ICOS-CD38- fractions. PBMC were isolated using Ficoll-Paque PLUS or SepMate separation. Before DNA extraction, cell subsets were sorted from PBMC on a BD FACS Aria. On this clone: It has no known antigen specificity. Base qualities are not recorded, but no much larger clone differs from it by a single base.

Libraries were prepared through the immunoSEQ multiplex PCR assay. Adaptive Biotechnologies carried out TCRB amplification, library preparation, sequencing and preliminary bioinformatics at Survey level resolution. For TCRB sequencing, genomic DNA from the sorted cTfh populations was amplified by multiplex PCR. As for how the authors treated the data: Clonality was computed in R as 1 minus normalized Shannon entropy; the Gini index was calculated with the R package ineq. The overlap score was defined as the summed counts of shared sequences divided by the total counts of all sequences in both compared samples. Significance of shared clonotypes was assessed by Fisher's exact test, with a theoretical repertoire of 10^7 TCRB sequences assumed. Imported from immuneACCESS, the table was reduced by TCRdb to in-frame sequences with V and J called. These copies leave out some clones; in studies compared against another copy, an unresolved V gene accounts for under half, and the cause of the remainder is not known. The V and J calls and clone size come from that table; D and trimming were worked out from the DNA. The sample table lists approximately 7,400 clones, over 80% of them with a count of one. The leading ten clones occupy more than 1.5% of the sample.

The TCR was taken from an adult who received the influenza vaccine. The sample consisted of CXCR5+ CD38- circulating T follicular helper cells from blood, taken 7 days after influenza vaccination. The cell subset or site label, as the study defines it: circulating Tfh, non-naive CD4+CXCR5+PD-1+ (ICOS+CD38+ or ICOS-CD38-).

The DNA reads as follows: TGTGCCAGCAGCACCCTGGAGGGCGGCTACGAGCAGTACTTC. This encodes CASSTLEGGYEQYF. Rearrangement joined TRBV21-1 to TRBJ2-7; the table gives TRBD2 as D, unverified against the DNA. TRBV21-1 corresponds to a pseudogene. The CDR3 runs 14 residues from the cysteine to the phenylalanine. Only the CDR3 DNA is retained, 42 bases long and in frame from the first base.